These 16 T cell receptor beta chains originate from one sample sequenced in a study of chemoradiotherapy in HPV16-positive cancers. The repertoire was sequenced with immunoSEQ multiplex PCR; TCRdb's copy has only in-frame clones and lacks some. The table records tens of thousands of clones, about 88% of them present only once. The source was blood, collected from a patient who underwent chemoradiotherapy. Every receptor here comes from a human donor with HPV-associated anogenital cancer.

This clone was picked up one time. The chain is built from TRBV27 and TRBJ1-5; tentative D call: TRBD1 (5 bases). The CDR3 loop spans 16 amino acids. V lost 1 base and J lost 1, with 11 bases in between. The V gene's germline CDR1 is MNHEY and CDR2 SMNVEV (reference sequence). CDR3 sequence: CASSLYGAGSNQPQHF. The DNA for the CDR3 is TGTGCCAGCAGTTTATACGGGGCAGGGAGCAATCAGCCCCAGCATTTT.

The rearrangement joins TRBV2 to TRBJ2-7; 9 nucleotides line up with TRBD1. Germline V gene data show CDR1 as SNHLY and CDR2 as FYNNEI. This CDR3 has 16 amino acids. V shed 7 bases and J 0 bases; nucleotides not matched to a gene: 10. CDR3 coding DNA: TGTGCCAGCACCGGAGGGGCGACAGGGGGCTCCTACGAGCAGTACTTC. It is translated as CASTGGATGGSYEQYF.

This chain uses TRBV5-4 with TRBJ2-7; 9 bases agree with TRBD1. V lost 2 bases and J lost 6; bases outside the gene matches: 9. CDR1 and CDR2 from the germline V gene are SGHNT and YYREEE (reference sequence). CDR3 size: 15 residues. The CDR3 sequence is CASSLSGTGIREQYF. The CDR3 nucleotides read TGTGCCAGCAGCTTATCCGGGACAGGGATCCGCGAGCAGTACTTC.

V usage is TRBV7-2 and J usage is TRBJ1-2; 8 bases map to TRBD1. The trim removed 3 bases at V and 8 bases at J, leaving 5 bases unmatched. The CDR3 runs 13 residues. The germline gives CDR1 SGHTA, CDR2 FQGNSA. The CDR3 here is CASSFLQGEGYTF. In DNA form, the CDR3 reads TGTGCCAGCAGCTTCTTACAGGGGGAAGGCTACACCTTC.

The genes are TRBV4-3 and TRBJ1-2, with D possibly matching TRBD1 (5 bases). Trimming stripped 1 base from V and 5 bases from J, with 14 bases between. From germline, CDR1 is LGHNA and CDR2 YSLEER. The CDR3 spans 15 residues. The CDR3 region is CASSQVQGTAYGYTF. The DNA for the CDR3 is TGCGCCAGCAGCCAAGTGCAGGGAACAGCTTATGGCTACACCTTC.

This clone came up a few times. The chain carries TRBV5-6 and TRBJ2-3; D uncertain. CDR1 and CDR2 (germline): SGHDT, YYEEEE. V was clipped by 0 bases and J by 2 bases, with 10 bases between them. The CDR3 sequence is 15 residues long. The CDR3 loop reads CASSLVGRSTDTQYF. The CDR3 DNA reads TGTGCCAGCAGCTTGGTGGGTCGCTCCACAGATACGCAGTATTTT.

V usage is TRBV5-6 and J usage is TRBJ2-7, with D perhaps TRBD2 (5 bases). CDR1 SGHDT and CDR2 YYEEEE come from the germline V gene. Trimming removed 7 bases at V and 3 bases at J, with 17 bases between. CDR3 length: 14 residues. The CDR3 region is CASYSFGVLYEQYF. The CDR3 region has the DNA TGTGCCAGCTACTCGTTCGGGGTGCTCTACGAGCAGTACTTC.

This chain connects TRBV10-2 to TRBJ2-7; D is possibly TRBD2 (6 bases). V shed 10 bases and J shed 5 bases, with 21 bases lying between them. The CDR3 covers 14 residues. The germline gives CDR1 WSHSY, CDR2 SAAADI. The CDR3 region has the DNA TGCGCCACTTTGGAGGGGACGGGAAGGGACGAGCAGTACTTC. This translates into CATLEGTGRDEQYF.

This clone was recorded a few times. The chain recombines TRBV6-4 with TRBJ2-3; 10 positions agree with TRBD2. CDR1 MRHNA and CDR2 SNTAGT come from the germline V gene. CDR3 length equals 15 residues. Trimming at V came to 5 bases and at J to 2 bases, leaving 4 bases not matched to a gene. The CDR3 DNA is TGTGCCAGCAGTCTACTAGCGGGGTCCACAGATACGCAGTATTTT. Protein sequence: CASSLLAGSTDTQYF.

The chain employs TRBV28 and TRBJ2-7, with D possibly TRBD1 on 6 matching bases. Trimming pared 5 bases from V and 4 bases from J, leaving 12 bases between. The CDR3 contains 13 residues. CDR1 MDHEN and CDR2 SYDVKM come from the germline V gene. DNA for the CDR3: TGTGCCAGCAGTCCCAGAGACAGGTACGAGCAGTACTTC. It translates to CASSPRDRYEQYF.

This clone was observed once. V and J are TRBV7-2 and TRBJ2-7, with D perhaps TRBD1 (5 bases). The CDR3 sequence is 14 residues long. The germline V gene has CDR1 SGHTA and CDR2 FQGNSA. Trimming left V 6 bases short and J 3 bases short, with 15 bases between. CDR3 loop: CASSRETAHYEQYF. CDR3 nucleotide sequence: TGTGCCAGCAGTCGTGAGACAGCCCACTACGAGCAGTACTTC.

The V gene is TRBV4-1, the J gene TRBJ1-1, with 9 bases fitting TRBD1. Germline assignment: CDR1 MGHRA and CDR2 YSYEKL. V was clipped by 3 bases and J by 6 bases; unmatched bases: 5. This CDR3 has 14 amino acids. CDR3 coding DNA: TGCGCCAGCAGCCAGGGACAGGGCCTGTCTGAAGCTTTCTTT. Translated: CASSQGQGLSEAFF.

V usage is TRBV6-1 and J usage is TRBJ2-5; 7 nucleotides align to TRBD2. The CDR3 sequence is 13 residues long. In germline, CDR1 is MNHNS, CDR2 SASEGT. V lost 8 bases, J lost 1 base, and 4 bases stayed unmatched. The CDR3 loop is CASSRGVQETQYF. DNA for the CDR3: TGTGCCAGCTCACGGGGGGTCCAAGAGACCCAGTACTTC.

The chain uses TRBV9 and TRBJ1-1; 9 nucleotides line up with TRBD1. Germline CDR1 reads SGDLS; CDR2 reads YYNGEE. After removal of 4 bases from V and 4 bases from J, the junction contained 14 bases not matched to a gene. This CDR3 is 17 amino acids long. CDR3 amino acids: CASSPTGQGGGGTEAFF. The CDR3 nucleotides are TGTGCCAGCAGCCCCACGGGACAGGGAGGGGGAGGCACTGAAGCTTTCTTT.

The chain employs TRBV27 and TRBJ1-1; TRBD1 matches at 8 bases. The V segment lost 4 bases and the J segment 1 base; nucleotides outside the gene matches: 5. Per germline, CDR1 MNHEY and CDR2 SMNVEV (reference sequence). The CDR3 covers 15 residues. CDR3 DNA: TGTGCCAGCAGTTACCGGACAGGGACGAACACTGAAGCTTTCTTT. Amino acids: CASSYRTGTNTEAFF.

This clone turned up a few times. The V and J genes are TRBV7-9 and TRBJ2-1; no reliable D call. Deletions cut 1 base from V and 7 bases from J, with 8 bases between. CDR3 length: 13 amino acids. Germline V gene lookup returns CDR1 SEHNR and CDR2 FQNEAQ (reference sequence). The CDR3 region has the DNA TGTGCCAGCAGCTTAGTCCTTCGTAATGAGCAGTTCTTC. This translates into CASSLVLRNEQFF.